This entry lists 17 T cell receptor beta chains sequenced from one sample in a study of blood T cell repertoires in COVID-19. TCRdb's copy holds only in-frame clones and misses some; the assay was immunoSEQ multiplex PCR. The sample has about 260,000 clones, roughly 90% seen once. The sample was peripheral blood. The receptors were sampled from a human donor in a cohort sampled during active COVID-19.

V gene TRBV4-3 combines with J gene TRBJ2-7; D gene uncertain. CDR3 length equals 12 residues. V gave up 1 base and J gave up 4 bases, with 5 bases separating them. From germline, CDR1 is LGHNA and CDR2 YSLEER. The CDR3 DNA is TGCGCCAGCAGCCAAGGCCAGTACGAGCAGTACTTC. Protein sequence: CASSQGQYEQYF.

The chain couples TRBV5-1 to TRBJ2-7, with 11 bases that match TRBD2. Germline-derived CDR1 and CDR2 are SGHRS and YFSETQ. The CDR3 is made up of 14 amino acids. V shed 0 bases, J shed 5 bases, and the junction held 1 base outside the gene matches. This CDR3 is CASSLDSGRDEQYF. For the CDR3, the DNA is TGCGCCAGCAGCTTGGATAGCGGGAGGGACGAGCAGTACTTC. Full variable domain (remainder filled in from reference TRBV5-1 and TRBJ2-7): KAGVTQTPRYLIKTRGQQVTLSCSPISGHRSVSWYQQTPGQGLQFLFEYFSETQRNKGNFPGRFSGRQFSNSRSEMNVSTLELGDSALYLCASSLDSGRDEQYFGPGTRLTVT.

V and J are TRBV5-1 and TRBJ2-6; 7 bases fit TRBD1. Germline CDR1 and CDR2: SGHRS and YFSETQ. V was clipped by 0 bases and J by 2 bases; unmatched bases: 5. CDR3 length: 17 amino acids. The CDR3 DNA follows: TGCGCCAGCAGCTTGGCCCCACAGGGGCCTGGGGCCAACGTCCTGACTTTC. Protein product: CASSLAPQGPGANVLTF.

The chain links TRBV10-3 to TRBJ1-1; possibly TRBD1 for D (6 bases). With 7 bases removed from V and 5 bases from J, the gap between germline ends came to 8 bases. The CDR3 consists of 11 residues. The germline V gene has CDR1 ENHRY and CDR2 SYGVKD. The CDR3 reads CAIKQGTEAFF. The CDR3, as DNA: TGTGCCATCAAACAGGGAACTGAAGCTTTCTTT.

The chain carries TRBV30 and TRBJ2-7, with a weak D call TRBD2 (5 bases). Germline V gene sequence: CDR1 GTSNPN, CDR2 SVGIG (reference sequence). The CDR3 spans 14 residues. V gave up 1 base and J gave up 6 bases, with 16 bases separating them. The CDR3 here is CAWSAVTRGGEQYF. CDR3 DNA: TGTGCCTGGAGTGCCGTCACTAGAGGTGGCGAGCAGTACTTC.

The chain links TRBV7-8 to TRBJ2-1; D possibly corresponds to TRBD2 (6 bases). The V end lost 0 bases, the J end lost 0 bases, and 24 bases lay between the germline ends. This CDR3 region has 21 residues. Germline V gene lookup returns CDR1 SGHVS and CDR2 FQNEAQ. CDR3 nucleotide sequence: TGTGCCAGCAGCTTAGCGGCATTAATGGGACTCAGATTAAGCTCCTACAATGAGCAGTTCTTC. Protein sequence: CASSLAALMGLRLSSYNEQFF.

V and J are TRBV9 and TRBJ2-1; perhaps TRBD2 as D (6 bases). V gave up 4 bases and J gave up 7 bases, with 12 bases separating them. Germline CDR1 SGDLS, CDR2 YYNGEE. This CDR3 region has 13 residues. The CDR3, as DNA: TGTGCCAGCAGCCCCGGGACTTCGAATGAGCAGTTCTTC. Translation gives CASSPGTSNEQFF.

The rearrangement uses TRBV27 and TRBJ1-1; TRBD1 agrees at 7 bases. Unmatched junction bases numbered 7, after V lost 8 bases and J lost 1 base. This CDR3 spans 14 amino acids. Germline V gene lookup returns CDR1 MNHEY and CDR2 SMNVEV (reference sequence). CDR3 nucleotides: TGTGCCAGCCTGCCAGGGGGGACGAACACTGAAGCTTTCTTT. Translating gives CASLPGGTNTEAFF.

The chain uses TRBV9 and TRBJ1-5; the D gene is possibly TRBD1 (5 bases). CDR1 and CDR2 from the germline V gene are SGDLS and YYNGEE. Trimming cost V 0 bases and J 2 bases, with 9 bases left between them. The CDR3 loop spans 15 amino acids. CDR3 in amino acids: CASSVEPGRNQPQHF. The CDR3 DNA reads TGTGCCAGCAGCGTAGAGCCAGGGCGCAATCAGCCCCAGCATTTT.

The chain carries TRBV5-4 and TRBJ2-2, with 11 bases that match TRBD2. Germline CDR1 reads SGHNT; CDR2 reads YYREEE (reference sequence). After removal of 4 bases from V and 2 bases from J, the junction contained 16 bases not matched to a gene. This CDR3 is 20 amino acids long. In DNA, the CDR3 is TGTGCCAGCAGCCCTCGGACGGGGACTAGCGGACGATTTAACACCGGGGAGCTGTTTTTT. This sequence encodes CASSPRTGTSGRFNTGELFF.

The V and J genes are TRBV27 and TRBJ1-1, with 9 bases lining up with TRBD1. CDR3 length: 16 amino acids. Trimming took 4 bases from V and 3 from J; bases not matched to a gene: 9. Germline loops: CDR1 MNHEY, CDR2 SMNVEV (reference sequence). The CDR3 DNA reads as TGTGCCAGCAGTTCTTTAGGGACAGGGCACCACACTGAAGCTTTCTTT. Its translation is CASSSLGTGHHTEAFF.

The J gene is TRBJ2-1, the V gene TRBV5-6, with TRBD2 identical over 7 bases. Germline CDR1 and CDR2: SGHDT and YYEEEE. The CDR3 totals 14 residues. J gave up 4 bases and V 2 bases, and 3 bases lay outside the gene matches. This CDR3 is CASSFRGSYNEQFF. The CDR3 bases are TGTGCCAGCAGCTTCCGCGGGAGTTACAATGAGCAGTTCTTC.

This chain links TRBV5-1 with TRBJ2-1; 11 nucleotides line up with TRBD2. Germline V gene sequence: CDR1 SGHRS, CDR2 YFSETQ. With V trimmed by 4 bases and J by 6 bases, 6 bases remained unmatched. This CDR3 comprises 15 residues. The CDR3 nucleotides read TGCGCCAGCAGCCGGGGTAGCGGGGGGGTCAATGAGCAGTTCTTC. Its protein product is CASSRGSGGVNEQFF.

The rearrangement joins TRBV11-3 to TRBJ2-3, with 7 bases lining up with TRBD1. Germline CDR1 SGHNT, CDR2 YENEEA. This CDR3 is built from 15 residues. V gave up 1 base and J gave up 1 base; unmatched junction bases: 2. The CDR3 is CASSLGGQGTDTQYF. The CDR3 nucleotides are TGTGCCAGCAGCTTAGGTGGACAGGGCACAGATACGCAGTATTTT.

This CDR3 reads CASSDGLGGREQFF. In DNA, the CDR3 is TGTGCCAGCAGTGATGGGTTGGGCGGGAGAGAGCAGTTCTTC. The chain has TRBV2 and TRBJ2-1, with TRBD2 matching over 7 bases. The CDR3 consists of 14 residues. CDR1 and CDR2 from the germline V gene are SNHLY and FYNNEI. The J segment lost 10 bases and the V segment lost 3 bases, leaving 9 bases of the junction unmatched.

The V call is TRBV12-3 or TRBV12-4, the J call TRBJ1-1; no clear D. Trimming took off 6 bases at V and 3 bases at J, with 5 bases between the two ends. The CDR3 is 11 residues long. The CDR3 loop is CASRRYTEAFF. Here the CDR3 DNA reads TGTGCCAGCAGGAGGTACACTGAAGCTTTCTTT.

The chain recombines TRBV4-1 with TRBJ2-7, with TRBD2 matching over 9 bases. The CDR3 runs to 17 residues. Losses at the gene ends were 0 bases for V and 0 bases for J; bases not matched to a gene: 6. In germline, CDR1 is MGHRA, CDR2 YSYEKL. The CDR3, as DNA: TGCGCCAGCAGCCAAGAAGGCCTAGCGGGAACCTCCTACGAGCAGTACTTC. Translation: CASSQEGLAGTSYEQYF.